This T cell receptor (beta chain) was captured by sequencing in a study of T-cell memory formation after mild COVID-19. For the study at large: Clusters were largely donor specific.

On this clonotype: The target antigen is unknown.

Germline-derived CDR1 and CDR2 are SGHAT and FQNNGV. Trimming removed 6 bases from V and 3 bases from J, with 11 bases in between. The CDR3 has 13 residues. Study-wide findings and caveats: Clones that shrank (day 15 to 85) were balanced CD4/CD8, whereas later expanders leaned CD4+. Mainly CM and EM harbored the contracting CD4+ clones; mainly EMRA harbored the CD8+ ones.

TCRdb re-called the 5' RACE reads through MiXCR, storing one row per CDR3 protein. The data hold about 310,000 distinct CDR3 sequences, with 15% to 20% observed a single time. The clonotype comes from a man younger than 35 who had mild COVID-19 (a few samples of this study predate the infection). Cell type and time point are not known. The sequenced sample was PBMCs or a T cell subset sorted from them (not recorded which). This sequence joins TRBV11-2 and TRBJ2-5; no definite D call. CDR3 sequence: CASSQVLEETQYF. CDR3 DNA sequence: TGTGCCAGCAGTCAGGTTCTGGAAGAGACCCAGTACTTC.